The next 6 T cell receptor beta chains were all read from a single sample in a study of blood T cell repertoires in COVID-19. Assay: immunoSEQ multiplex PCR; the TCRdb copy retains only in-frame clones and omits some. This table has under 250,000 clones, approximately 86% appearing once. The sequenced sample consisted of PBMCs or T cells enriched from blood (not recorded which). Source of these receptors: a woman younger than 45 with acute COVID-19.

With regard to this clone: Other DNA sequences in the same sample also yield this CDR3. This chain uses TRBV5-1 with TRBJ2-2; no clear D gene. The V end was cut by 2 bases, the J end by 1 base, with 9 bases between. Germline V gene data show CDR1 as SGHRS and CDR2 as YFSETQ. The CDR3 runs 15 residues. The CDR3 DNA sequence: TGCGCCAGCAGCTTCGTGACAATGAACACCGGGGAGCTGTTTTTT. It yields the protein CASSFVTMNTGELFF.

The chain couples TRBV7-9 to TRBJ1-4, with D unresolved. The CDR3 extends over 16 amino acids. CDR1 is SEHNR, CDR2 FQNEAQ, per germline (reference sequence). Between the trimmed V and J ends, which lost 7 bases and 6 bases, there was a span of 21 bases. CDR3 in DNA: TGTGCCAGCATCCTCGGAAAACAGAATGACGATGAAAAACTGTTTTTT. This sequence encodes CASILGKQNDDEKLFF.

The chain links TRBV4-3 to TRBJ1-1; 8 bases match TRBD1. The CDR3 loop spans 15 amino acids. Losses at the gene ends were 1 base for V and 2 bases for J; bases not matched to a gene: 3. Germline CDR1 and CDR2: LGHNA and YSLEER. The CDR3 here is CASSQGQGSNTEAFF. The CDR3 nucleotides are TGCGCCAGCAGCCAAGGACAGGGGTCAAACACTGAAGCTTTCTTT.

V is TRBV19 and J is TRBJ1-6, with a possible D match to TRBD1 (6 bases). V shed 5 bases and J shed 10 bases, with 18 bases lying between them. In germline, CDR1 is LNHDA, CDR2 SQIVND (reference sequence). CDR3 length: 15 amino acids. This CDR3 is CASSSYRERSSPLHF. The CDR3 coding sequence is TGTGCCAGTAGTTCATACAGGGAAAGGAGCTCACCCCTCCACTTT.

The chain recombines TRBV7-9 with TRBJ2-3, with 9 bases fitting TRBD2. This CDR3 region has 14 residues. V trimming: 6 bases; J trimming: 1 base; junction bases outside the gene matches: 2. CDR1 and CDR2 (germline): SEHNR, FQNEAQ (reference sequence). The CDR3 sequence is CASSSSGGTDTQYF. DNA for the CDR3: TGTGCCAGCAGTTCTAGCGGGGGCACAGATACGCAGTATTTT.

Concerning this clone itself: A read error may produce the germline difference seen at one junction end. The rearrangement joins TRBV6-5 to TRBJ2-5, with 9 bases that match TRBD1. The CDR3 extends over 15 amino acids. CDR1 MNHEY and CDR2 SVGAGI come from the germline V gene. The CDR3 sequence: CASSYSGTGNEIQYF. CDR3 bases: TGTGCCAGCAGTTACTCTGGGACAGGGAACGAGATCCAGTACTTC.